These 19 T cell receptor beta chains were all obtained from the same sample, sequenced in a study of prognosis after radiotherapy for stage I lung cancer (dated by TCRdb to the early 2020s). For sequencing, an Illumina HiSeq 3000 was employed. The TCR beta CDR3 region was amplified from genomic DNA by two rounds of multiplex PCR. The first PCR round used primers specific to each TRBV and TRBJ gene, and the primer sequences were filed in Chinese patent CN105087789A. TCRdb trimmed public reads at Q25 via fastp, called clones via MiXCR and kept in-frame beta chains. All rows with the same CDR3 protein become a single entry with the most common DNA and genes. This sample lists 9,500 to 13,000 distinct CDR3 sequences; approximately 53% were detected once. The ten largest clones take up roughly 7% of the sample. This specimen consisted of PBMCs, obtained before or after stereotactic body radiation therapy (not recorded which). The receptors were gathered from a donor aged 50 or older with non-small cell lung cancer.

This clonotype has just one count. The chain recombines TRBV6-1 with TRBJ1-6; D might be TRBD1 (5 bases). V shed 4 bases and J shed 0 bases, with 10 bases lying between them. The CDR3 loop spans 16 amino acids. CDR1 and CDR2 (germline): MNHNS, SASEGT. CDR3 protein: CASSGGGSSYNSPLHF. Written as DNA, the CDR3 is TGTGCCAGCAGTGGGGGCGGTAGCTCCTATAATTCACCCCTCCACTTT.

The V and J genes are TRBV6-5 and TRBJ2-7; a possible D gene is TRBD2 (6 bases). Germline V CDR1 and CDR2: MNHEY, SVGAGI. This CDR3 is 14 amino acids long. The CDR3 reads CSSSYSRDSYEQYF. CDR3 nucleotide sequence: TGTTCTAGCAGTTACTCGCGGGACTCCTACGAGCAGTACTTC.

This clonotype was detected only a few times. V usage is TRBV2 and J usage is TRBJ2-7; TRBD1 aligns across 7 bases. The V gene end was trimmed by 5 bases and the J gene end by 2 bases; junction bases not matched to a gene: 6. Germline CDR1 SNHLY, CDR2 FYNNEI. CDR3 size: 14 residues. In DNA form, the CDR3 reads TGTGCCAGCAGTAACCGGGACAGTCCCTACGAGCAGTACTTC. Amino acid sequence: CASSNRDSPYEQYF. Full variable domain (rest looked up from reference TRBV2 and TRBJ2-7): EPEVTQTPSHQVTQMGQEVILRCVPISNHLYFYWYRQILGQKVEFLVSFYNNEISEKSEIFDDQFSVERPDGSNFTLKIRSTKLEDSAMYFCASSNRDSPYEQYFGPGTRLTVT.

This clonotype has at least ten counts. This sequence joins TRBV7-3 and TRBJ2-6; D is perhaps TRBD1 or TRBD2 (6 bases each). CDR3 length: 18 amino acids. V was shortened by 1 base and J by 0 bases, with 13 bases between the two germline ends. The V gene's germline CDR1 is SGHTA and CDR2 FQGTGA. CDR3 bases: TGTGCCAGCAGCTTAAGGGGGGCCCGGGGCTCTGGGGCCAACGTCCTGACTTTC. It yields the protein CASSLRGARGSGANVLTF.

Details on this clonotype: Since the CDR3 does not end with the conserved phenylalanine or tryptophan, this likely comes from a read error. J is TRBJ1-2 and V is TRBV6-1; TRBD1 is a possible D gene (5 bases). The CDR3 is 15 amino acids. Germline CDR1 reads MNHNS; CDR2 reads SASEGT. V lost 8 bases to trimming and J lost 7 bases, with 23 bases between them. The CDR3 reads CASGGRGNTSGGYTS. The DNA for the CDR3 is TGTGCCAGCGGCGGAAGGGGTAATACTTCGGGTGGCTACACCTCC.

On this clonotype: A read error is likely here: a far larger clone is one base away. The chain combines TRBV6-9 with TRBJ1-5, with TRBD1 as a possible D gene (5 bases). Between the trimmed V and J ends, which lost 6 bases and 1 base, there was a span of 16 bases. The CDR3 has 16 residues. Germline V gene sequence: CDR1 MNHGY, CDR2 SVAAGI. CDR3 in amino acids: CASRPLTGVSNQPQHF. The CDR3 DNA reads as TGTGCCAGCAGGCCCCTGACGGGGGTCAGCAATCAGCCCCAGCATTTT.

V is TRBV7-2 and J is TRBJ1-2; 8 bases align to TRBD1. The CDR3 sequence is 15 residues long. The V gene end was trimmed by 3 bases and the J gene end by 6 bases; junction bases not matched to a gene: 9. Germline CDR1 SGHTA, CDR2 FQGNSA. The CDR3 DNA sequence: TGTGCCAGCAGCTTCGGAACAGGACAGGGAGATGGCTACACCTTC. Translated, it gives CASSFGTGQGDGYTF.

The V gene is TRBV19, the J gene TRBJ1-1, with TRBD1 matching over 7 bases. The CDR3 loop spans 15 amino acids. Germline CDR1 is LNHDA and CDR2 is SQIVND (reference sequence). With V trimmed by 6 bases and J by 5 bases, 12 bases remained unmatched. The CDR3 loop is CASRAQQGTGTEAFF. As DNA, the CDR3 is TGTGCCAGTAGAGCTCAACAGGGGACCGGGACTGAAGCTTTCTTT. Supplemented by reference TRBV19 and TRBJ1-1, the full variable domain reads DGGITQSPKYLFRKEGQNVTLSCEQNLNHDAMYWYRQDPGQGLRLIYYSQIVNDFQKGDIAEGYSVSREKKESFPLTVTSAQKNPTAFYLCASRAQQGTGTEAFFGQGTRLTVV.

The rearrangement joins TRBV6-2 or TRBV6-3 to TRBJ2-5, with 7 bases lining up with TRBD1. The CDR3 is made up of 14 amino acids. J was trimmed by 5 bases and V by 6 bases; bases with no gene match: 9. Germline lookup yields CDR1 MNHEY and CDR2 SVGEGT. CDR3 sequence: CASRGQVRGETQYF. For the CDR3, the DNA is TGTGCCAGCAGAGGACAGGTTCGTGGGGAGACCCAGTACTTC.

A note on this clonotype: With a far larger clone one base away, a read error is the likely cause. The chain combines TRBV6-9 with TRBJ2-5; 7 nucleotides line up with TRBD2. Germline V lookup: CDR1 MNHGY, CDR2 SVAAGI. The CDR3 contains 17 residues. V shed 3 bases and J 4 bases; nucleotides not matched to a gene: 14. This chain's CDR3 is CASSYTVGRELGETQYF. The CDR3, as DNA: TGTGCCAGCAGTTACACAGTAGGGCGGGAGTTGGGAGAGACCCAGTACTTC.

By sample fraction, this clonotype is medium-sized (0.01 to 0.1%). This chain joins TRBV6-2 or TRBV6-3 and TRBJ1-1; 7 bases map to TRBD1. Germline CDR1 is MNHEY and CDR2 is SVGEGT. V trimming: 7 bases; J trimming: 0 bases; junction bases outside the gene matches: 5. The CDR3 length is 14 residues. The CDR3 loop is CASNEGAMNTEAFF. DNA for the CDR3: TGTGCCAGCAATGAGGGGGCTATGAACACTGAAGCTTTCTTT.

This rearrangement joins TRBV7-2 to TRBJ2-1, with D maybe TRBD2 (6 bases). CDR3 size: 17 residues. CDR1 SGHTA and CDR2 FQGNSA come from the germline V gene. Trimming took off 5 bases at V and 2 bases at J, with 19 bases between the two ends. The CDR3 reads CASSTWGSGQTYNEQFF. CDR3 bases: TGTGCCAGCAGCACCTGGGGCAGCGGGCAAACCTACAATGAGCAGTTCTTC. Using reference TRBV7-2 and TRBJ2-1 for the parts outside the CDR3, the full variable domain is GAGVSQSPSNKVTEKGKDVELRCDPISGHTALYWYRQSLGQGLEFLIYFQGNSAPDKSGLPSDRFSAERTGGSVSTLTIQRTQQEDSAVYLCASSTWGSGQTYNEQFFGPGTRLTVL.

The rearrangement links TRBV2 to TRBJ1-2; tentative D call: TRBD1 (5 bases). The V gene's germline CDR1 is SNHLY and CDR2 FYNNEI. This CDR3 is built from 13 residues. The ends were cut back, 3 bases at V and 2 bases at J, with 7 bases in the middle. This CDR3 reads CASSDRVNYGYTF. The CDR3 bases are TGTGCCAGCAGTGACAGGGTGAACTATGGCTACACCTTC.

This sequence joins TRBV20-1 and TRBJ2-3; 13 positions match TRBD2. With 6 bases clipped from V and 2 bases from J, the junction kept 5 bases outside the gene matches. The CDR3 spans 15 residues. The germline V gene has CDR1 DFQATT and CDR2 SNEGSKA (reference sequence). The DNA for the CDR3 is TGCAGTGCCGGGACTAGCGGGGAATTCACAGATACGCAGTATTTT. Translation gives CSAGTSGEFTDTQYF.

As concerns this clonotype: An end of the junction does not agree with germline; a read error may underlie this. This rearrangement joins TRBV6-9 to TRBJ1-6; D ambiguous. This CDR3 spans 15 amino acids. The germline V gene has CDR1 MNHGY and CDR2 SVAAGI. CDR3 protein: CASSYRTEHNSSLHF. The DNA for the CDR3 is TGTGCCAGCAGTTACCGTACAGAGCACAATTCATCCCTCCACTTT.

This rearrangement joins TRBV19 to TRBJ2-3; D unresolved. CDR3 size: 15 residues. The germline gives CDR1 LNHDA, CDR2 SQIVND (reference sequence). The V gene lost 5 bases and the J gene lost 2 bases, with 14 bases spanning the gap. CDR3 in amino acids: CASSQLSCNTDTQYF. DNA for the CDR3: TGTGCCAGTAGTCAGCTATCGTGTAACACAGATACGCAGTATTTT.

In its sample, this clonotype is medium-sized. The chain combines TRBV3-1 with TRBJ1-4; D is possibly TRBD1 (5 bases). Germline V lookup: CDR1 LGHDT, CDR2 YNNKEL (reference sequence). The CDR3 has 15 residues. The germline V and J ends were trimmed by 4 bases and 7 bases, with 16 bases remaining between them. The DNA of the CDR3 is TGTGCCAGCAGCCGAGGAGAGGGGATGAGTGAAAAACTGTTTTTT. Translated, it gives CASSRGEGMSEKLFF.

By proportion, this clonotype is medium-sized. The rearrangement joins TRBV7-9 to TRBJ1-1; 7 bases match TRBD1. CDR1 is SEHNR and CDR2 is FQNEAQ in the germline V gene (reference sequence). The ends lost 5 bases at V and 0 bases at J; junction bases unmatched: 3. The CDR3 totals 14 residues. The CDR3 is CASSLGQVNTEAFF. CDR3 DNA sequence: TGTGCCAGCAGCCTAGGACAGGTGAACACTGAAGCTTTCTTT.

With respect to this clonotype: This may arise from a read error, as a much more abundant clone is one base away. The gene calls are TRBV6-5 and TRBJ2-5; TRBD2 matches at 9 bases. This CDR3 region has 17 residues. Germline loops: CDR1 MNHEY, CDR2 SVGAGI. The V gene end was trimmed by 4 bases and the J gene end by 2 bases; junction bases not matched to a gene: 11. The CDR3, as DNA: TGTGCCAGCAGTTCCCCCCGTAGCGGGAGCTCACAAGAGACCCAGTACTTC. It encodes CASSSPRSGSSQETQYF.